The 30 T cell receptor beta chains below were found in one sample sequenced in a study of blood T cell repertoires in COVID-19. Libraries were prepared by immunoSEQ multiplex PCR; TCRdb keeps only in-frame clonotypes and omits some of them. The table shows a few hundred thousand clones, with over 75% occurring only once. Source material: PBMCs or T cells enriched from blood (not recorded which). These receptors were obtained from a man younger than 35 who had recovered from COVID-19.

The rearrangement uses TRBV18 and TRBJ2-3; TRBD1 is a possible D gene (5 bases). Germline V gene data show CDR1 as KGHSH and CDR2 as LQKENI. CDR3 length: 18 amino acids. V was pared by 3 bases and J by 0 bases, with 19 bases between. CDR3 sequence reads: CASSPLVGRGASTDTQYF. The CDR3 nucleotides read TGTGCCAGCTCACCGTTAGTTGGAAGGGGTGCTAGCACAGATACGCAGTATTTT.

This sequence joins TRBV20-1 and TRBJ2-3; D perhaps matches TRBD2 (5 bases). The V gene's germline CDR1 is DFQATT and CDR2 SNEGSKA (reference sequence). V dropped 6 bases and J dropped 3 bases, with 7 bases sitting between them. The CDR3 length is 11 residues. CDR3 nucleotides: TGCAGTGCCCCGGGAACAGATACGCAGTATTTT. This gives the protein CSAPGTDTQYF.

The genes are TRBV28 and TRBJ2-7, with a tentative D call TRBD1 (5 bases). The CDR3 contains 12 residues. The ends were cut back, 4 bases at V and 3 bases at J, with 7 bases in the middle. CDR1 and CDR2 from the germline V gene are MDHEN and SYDVKM. The CDR3 protein is CASSSQVYEQYF. Here the CDR3 DNA reads TGTGCCAGCAGTTCACAGGTCTACGAGCAGTACTTC.

A single count supports this clone. At the DNA level, this CDR3 is encoded by other sequences in the same sample as well. The chain employs TRBV5-1 and TRBJ1-6; D call uncertain. Germline CDR1 is SGHRS and CDR2 is YFSETQ. The CDR3 is 15 amino acids. V lost 0 bases and J lost 0, with 4 bases in between. The CDR3 DNA reads TGCGCCAGCAGCTTGGACAGCTCCTATAATTCACCCCTCCACTTT. This translates into CASSLDSSYNSPLHF.

The V and J genes are TRBV19 and TRBJ1-5; D gene unclear. Germline loops: CDR1 LNHDA, CDR2 SQIVND (reference sequence). This CDR3 comprises 13 residues. V lost 6 bases to trimming and J lost 2 bases, with 8 bases between them. CDR3 nucleotide sequence: TGTGCCAGTAGGTCCGAGGGCAATCAGCCCCAGCATTTT. It encodes CASRSEGNQPQHF.

The chain uses TRBV7-9 and TRBJ2-3, with D maybe TRBD1 (6 bases). Germline CDR1 is SEHNR and CDR2 is FQNEAQ (reference sequence). There are 13 residues in the CDR3. With 1 base removed from V and 5 bases from J, the gap between germline ends came to 7 bases. The CDR3 nucleotides are TGTGCCAGCAGCTTAGTGACAGGAGATACGCAGTATTTT. Its translation is CASSLVTGDTQYF.

The V gene is TRBV5-1, the J gene TRBJ2-1, with D unclear. Trimming removed 4 bases at V and 6 bases at J, with 5 bases between. This CDR3 is 11 amino acids long. Looked up from germline, CDR1 is SGHRS and CDR2 is YFSETQ. CDR3 coding DNA: TGCGCCAGCAGCCTAATCAATGAGCAGTTCTTC. This translates into CASSLINEQFF. The full variable domain, its missing parts supplied by reference TRBV5-1 and TRBJ2-1, is KAGVTQTPRYLIKTRGQQVTLSCSPISGHRSVSWYQQTPGQGLQFLFEYFSETQRNKGNFPGRFSGRQFSNSRSEMNVSTLELGDSALYLCASSLINEQFFGPGTRLTVL.

This chain joins TRBV25-1 and TRBJ1-2; the D is unclear. This CDR3 comprises 13 residues. With 5 bases removed from V and 8 bases from J, the gap between germline ends came to 15 bases. Germline CDR1 is MGHDK and CDR2 is SYGVNS. The CDR3 sequence is CASSSRVGEGYTF. The CDR3 DNA reads TGTGCCAGCAGTAGCCGGGTCGGGGAGGGCTACACCTTC.

The rearrangement uses TRBV5-1 and TRBJ2-5; 10 nucleotides agree with TRBD1. CDR3 length: 15 residues. J lost 4 bases, V lost 3 bases, and 6 bases had no gene match. Germline V gene data show CDR1 as SGHRS and CDR2 as YFSETQ. Here the CDR3 reads CASSSGTGDRETQYF. The CDR3 DNA reads as TGCGCCAGCAGCTCCGGGACAGGGGATAGAGAGACCCAGTACTTC.

The rearrangement links TRBV19 to TRBJ2-1; D possibly corresponds to TRBD2 (6 bases). The ends were cut back, 7 bases at V and 8 bases at J, with 15 bases in the middle. The CDR3 length is 13 residues. Germline V gene sequence: CDR1 LNHDA, CDR2 SQIVND (reference sequence). The CDR3, as DNA: TGTGCCAGTACCGGAGGGAACGGCGATGAGCAGTTCTTC. This gives the protein CASTGGNGDEQFF.

The chain uses TRBV4-2 and TRBJ1-5; 8 bases match TRBD1. The CDR3 has 18 amino acids. Germline V gene data show CDR1 as LGHNA and CDR2 as YNFKEQ. Trimming removed 0 bases from V and 6 bases from J; junction bases left unmatched: 13. Here the CDR3 reads CASSQDDQGAPSGQPQHF. CDR3 sequence (DNA): TGTGCCAGCAGCCAAGACGACCAGGGGGCGCCGTCGGGTCAGCCCCAGCATTTT.

This chain joins TRBV7-2 and TRBJ2-7, with TRBD1 as a possible D gene (6 bases). The CDR3 runs 14 residues. CDR1 and CDR2 from the germline V gene are SGHTA and FQGNSA. Trimming took off 3 bases at V and 5 bases at J, with 14 bases between the two ends. This CDR3 reads CASSFVQGTHEQYF. CDR3 bases: TGTGCCAGCAGCTTTGTACAGGGAACCCACGAGCAGTACTTC.

The V gene is TRBV12-5, the J gene TRBJ1-1, with D possibly matching TRBD1 (5 bases). The CDR3 is 13 residues long. Trimming pared 1 base from V and 6 bases from J, leaving 9 bases between. The germline V gene has CDR1 LGHNT and CDR2 FRNRAP. In nucleotides, the CDR3 is TGTGCTAGTGGTTTGGGCGTGACAGCTGAAGCTTTCTTT. It specifies CASGLGVTAEAFF.

This sequence joins TRBV3-1 (or the pseudogene TRBV3-2) and TRBJ2-5, with 7 nucleotides matching TRBD2. The CDR3 loop spans 14 amino acids. The ends lost 6 bases at V and 1 base at J; junction bases unmatched: 5. The germline gives CDR1 LGHDT, CDR2 YNNKEL (reference sequence). CDR3 sequence reads: CASRGGSPQETQYF. The CDR3 DNA follows: TGTGCCAGCAGGGGCGGGAGCCCCCAAGAGACCCAGTACTTC.

V gene TRBV5-5 combines with J gene TRBJ1-5; 9 bases line up with TRBD1. CDR3 length: 16 residues. V lost 0 bases to trimming and J lost 7 bases; unmatched junction nucleotides: 8. Germline V CDR1 and CDR2: SGHKS, YYEKEE (reference sequence). CDR3 residues: CASSLVVGTGYQPQHF. DNA of the CDR3: TGTGCCAGCAGCTTGGTTGTCGGGACAGGGTACCAGCCCCAGCATTTT.

The genes are TRBV9 and TRBJ2-5; D is possibly TRBD2 (7 bases). V lost 4 bases and J 2 bases, leaving 15 bases between the germline ends. This CDR3 has 15 residues. CDR1 is SGDLS and CDR2 is YYNGEE in the germline V gene. Here the CDR3 reads CASSPGGGAQETQYF. As DNA, the CDR3 is TGTGCCAGCAGCCCGGGTGGGGGGGCACAAGAGACCCAGTACTTC.

The rearrangement uses TRBV28 and TRBJ2-2; tentative D call: TRBD2 (6 bases). The CDR3 runs 13 residues. Germline V lookup: CDR1 MDHEN, CDR2 SYDVKM. V was clipped by 6 bases and J by 2 bases, with 7 bases between them. Here the CDR3 DNA reads TGTGCCAGCAGGGGAGGAAACACCGGGGAGCTGTTTTTT. As protein: CASRGGNTGELFF.

The rearrangement uses TRBV5-1 and TRBJ2-5, with TRBD2 matching 15 bases. This CDR3 is 18 amino acids long. The trim removed 3 bases at V and 4 bases at J, leaving 10 bases unmatched. Germline loops: CDR1 SGHRS, CDR2 YFSETQ. The CDR3 protein is CASSSGLAGGPGGETQYF. As DNA, the CDR3 is TGCGCCAGCAGCTCAGGACTAGCGGGAGGGCCTGGAGGAGAGACCCAGTACTTC.

The J gene is TRBJ2-3, the V gene TRBV7-9; D not resolved. The CDR3 consists of 18 residues. Germline-derived CDR1 and CDR2 are SEHNR and FQNEAQ (reference sequence). Trimming removed 3 bases at V and 0 bases at J, with 19 bases between. CDR3 bases: TGTGCCAGCAGCTTGGCGAGAGGTAAACCTAGTAGCACAGATACGCAGTATTTT. Encoded protein: CASSLARGKPSSTDTQYF.

This chain links TRBV6-5 with TRBJ1-1; D is ambiguous. Germline CDR1 is MNHEY and CDR2 is SVGAGI. V was shortened by 9 bases and J by 1 base, with 9 bases between the two germline ends. CDR3 length: 12 amino acids. The CDR3 DNA follows: TGTGCCAGTTACTTTACGAACACTGAAGCTTTCTTT. Translating gives CASYFTNTEAFF.

The rearrangement joins TRBV30 to TRBJ1-1; D remains unclear. Per germline, CDR1 GTSNPN and CDR2 SVGIG (reference sequence). Trimming shortened V by 6 bases and J by 2 bases, and 7 bases separated the two germline ends. This CDR3 comprises 11 residues. CDR3 loop: CACSFNTEAFF. The CDR3, as DNA: TGTGCCTGTTCTTTCAACACTGAAGCTTTCTTT. Based on the CDR3 plus reference TRBV30 and TRBJ1-1, the full variable domain is SQTIHQWPATLVQPVGSPLSLECTVEGTSNPNLYWYRQAAGRGLQLLFYSVGIGQISSEVPQNLSASRPQDRQFILSSKKLLLSDSGFYLCACSFNTEAFFGQGTRLTVV.

The chain has TRBV5-8 and TRBJ2-3; 8 positions agree with TRBD2. Germline CDR1 SGHTS, CDR2 YDEGEE. The CDR3 is 17 amino acids. V lost 2 bases and J lost 1; bases outside the gene matches: 9. The CDR3, as DNA: TGTGCCAGCAGCTTCGCCTTCCTGACTAGCGGCACAGATACGCAGTATTTT. This encodes CASSFAFLTSGTDTQYF.

The rearrangement uses TRBV7-9 and TRBJ1-1; a weak D match, TRBD1 (6 bases). Germline CDR1 is SEHNR and CDR2 is FQNEAQ (reference sequence). The CDR3 runs 13 residues. Trimming shortened V by 5 bases and J by 5 bases, and 12 bases separated the two germline ends. CDR3 region: CASSRKGTTEAFF. The CDR3 region has the DNA TGTGCCAGCAGCCGCAAAGGGACAACTGAAGCTTTCTTT.

The rearrangement uses TRBV7-6 and TRBJ2-1; 14 nucleotides line up with TRBD2. Germline V gene sequence: CDR1 SGHVS, CDR2 FNYEAQ. V was pared by 1 base and J by 9 bases, with 2 bases of the junction left unmatched. This CDR3 contains 15 residues. The CDR3 loop is CASSLGTSGGSEQFF. As DNA, the CDR3 is TGTGCCAGCAGCTTAGGGACTAGCGGGGGGAGTGAGCAGTTCTTC.

The gene calls are TRBV5-5 and TRBJ1-6; 10 bases line up with TRBD1. CDR3 length: 14 amino acids. Germline V gene data show CDR1 as SGHKS and CDR2 as YYEKEE (reference sequence). Trimming at V came to 4 bases and at J to 6 bases, leaving 1 base not matched to a gene. The CDR3 reads CASSGDRGNSPLHF. The CDR3, as DNA: TGTGCCAGCAGCGGGGACAGGGGTAATTCACCCCTCCACTTT.

The rearrangement uses TRBV6-5 and TRBJ2-7; 8 bases fit TRBD2. The V and J ends lost 6 bases and 6 bases, in that order; junction bases with no gene match: 4. Germline V gene sequence: CDR1 MNHEY, CDR2 SVGAGI. The CDR3 has 12 amino acids. In DNA form, the CDR3 reads TGTGCCAGCAGCCCGGGGGGGGGCGAGCAGTACTTC. Protein: CASSPGGGEQYF.

This sequence joins TRBV6-2 or TRBV6-3 and TRBJ2-7, with a weak D call TRBD1 (5 bases). The CDR3 covers 15 residues. CDR1 is MNHEY and CDR2 is SVGEGT in the germline V gene. Trimming stripped 5 bases from V and 7 bases from J, with 21 bases between. The CDR3 region has the DNA TGTGCCAGCAGTACGGCAGGGTTACCTTTTTCTGAGCAGTACTTC. Translation gives CASSTAGLPFSEQYF.

V is TRBV5-1 and J is TRBJ1-1; D gene ambiguous. Germline V CDR1 and CDR2: SGHRS, YFSETQ. V was trimmed by 1 base and J by 0 bases, leaving 10 bases between them. There are 15 residues in the CDR3. Here the CDR3 reads CASSLMPGLNTEAFF. Here the CDR3 DNA reads TGCGCCAGCAGCTTGATGCCGGGGTTGAACACTGAAGCTTTCTTT.

This clone was detected only once. The chain has TRBV19 and TRBJ2-7; TRBD1 matches at 7 bases. V was clipped by 2 bases and J by 2 bases; unmatched bases: 3. The CDR3 sequence is 14 residues long. Per germline, CDR1 LNHDA and CDR2 SQIVND (reference sequence). The CDR3 DNA follows: TGTGCCAGTAGTATACCGGGACAGACCTACGAGCAGTACTTC. Protein sequence: CASSIPGQTYEQYF.

This chain uses TRBV12-5 with TRBJ2-1; 9 positions match TRBD1. V shed 5 bases, J shed 6 bases, and the junction held 11 bases outside the gene matches. The CDR3 loop spans 16 amino acids. Germline V gene lookup returns CDR1 LGHNT and CDR2 FRNRAP. Here the CDR3 reads CASGPRTGQGPNEQFF. CDR3 DNA sequence: TGTGCTAGTGGTCCGAGAACGGGACAGGGTCCCAATGAGCAGTTCTTC.